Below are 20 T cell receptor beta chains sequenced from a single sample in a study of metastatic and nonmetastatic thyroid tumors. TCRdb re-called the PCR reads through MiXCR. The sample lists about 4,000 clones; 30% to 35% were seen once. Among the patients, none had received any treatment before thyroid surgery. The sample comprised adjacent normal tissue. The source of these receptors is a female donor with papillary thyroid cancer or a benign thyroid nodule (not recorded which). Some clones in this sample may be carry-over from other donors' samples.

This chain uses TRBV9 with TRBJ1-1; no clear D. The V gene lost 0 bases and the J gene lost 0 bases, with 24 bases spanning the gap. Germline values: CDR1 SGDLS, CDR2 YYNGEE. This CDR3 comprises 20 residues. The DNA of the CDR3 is TGTGCCAGCAGCGTAGCGAAGGTGAGGTACAATGATGCAATGAACACTGAAGCTTTCTTT. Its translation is CASSVAKVRYNDAMNTEAFF. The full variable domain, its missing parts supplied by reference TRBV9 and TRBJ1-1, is DSGVTQTPKHLITATGQRVTLRCSPRSGDLSVYWYQQSLDQGLQFLIQYYNGEERAKGNILERFSAQQFPDLHSELNLSSLELGDSALYFCASSVAKVRYNDAMNTEAFFGQGTRLTVV.

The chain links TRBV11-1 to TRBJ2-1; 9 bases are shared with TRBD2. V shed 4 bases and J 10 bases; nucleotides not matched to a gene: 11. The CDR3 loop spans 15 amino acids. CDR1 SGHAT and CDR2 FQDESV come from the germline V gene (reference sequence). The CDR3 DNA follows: TGTGCCAGCAGCTACCTCGAGCGGGAGGTCGTCGAGCAGTTCTTC. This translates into CASSYLEREVVEQFF.

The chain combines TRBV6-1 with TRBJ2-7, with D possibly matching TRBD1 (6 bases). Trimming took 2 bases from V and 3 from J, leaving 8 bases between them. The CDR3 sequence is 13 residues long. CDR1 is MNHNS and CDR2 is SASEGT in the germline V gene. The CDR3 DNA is TGTGCCAGCAGTGAATCGACAGGCTACGAGCAGTACTTC. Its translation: CASSESTGYEQYF.

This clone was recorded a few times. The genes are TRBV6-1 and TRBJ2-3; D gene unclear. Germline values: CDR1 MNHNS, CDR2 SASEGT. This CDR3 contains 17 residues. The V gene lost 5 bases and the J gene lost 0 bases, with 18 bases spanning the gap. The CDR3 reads CASSQVPEPTSTDTQYF. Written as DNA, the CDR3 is TGTGCCAGCAGTCAAGTACCCGAACCTACTAGCACAGATACGCAGTATTTT.

The CDR3 DNA is TGTGCCAGCAAAGGACAGAAGACCTACGAGCAGTACTTC. It codes for CASKGQKTYEQYF. This chain connects TRBV6-4 to TRBJ2-7; D perhaps matches TRBD1 (6 bases). The CDR3 totals 13 residues. CDR1 MRHNA and CDR2 SNTAGT come from the germline V gene. The V gene lost 7 bases and the J gene lost 2 bases, with 12 bases spanning the gap.

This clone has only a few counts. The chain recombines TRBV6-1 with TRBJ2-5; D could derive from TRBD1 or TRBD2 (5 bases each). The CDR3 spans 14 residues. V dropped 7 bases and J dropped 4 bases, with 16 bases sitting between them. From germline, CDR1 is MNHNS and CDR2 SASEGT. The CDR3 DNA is TGTGCCAGCAAGGTAGCGAGAAGGGGAGAGACCCAGTACTTC. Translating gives CASKVARRGETQYF.

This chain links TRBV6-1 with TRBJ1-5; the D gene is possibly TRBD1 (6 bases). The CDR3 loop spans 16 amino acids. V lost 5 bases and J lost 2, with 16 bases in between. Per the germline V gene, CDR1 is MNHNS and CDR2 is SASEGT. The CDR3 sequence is CASSRGGSYGNQPQHF. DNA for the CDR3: TGTGCCAGCAGTAGGGGGGGGAGTTATGGCAATCAGCCCCAGCATTTT.

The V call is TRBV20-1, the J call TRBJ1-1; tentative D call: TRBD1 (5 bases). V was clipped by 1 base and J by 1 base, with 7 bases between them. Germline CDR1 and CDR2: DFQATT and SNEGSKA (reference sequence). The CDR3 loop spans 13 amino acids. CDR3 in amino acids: CSARGGGNTEAFF. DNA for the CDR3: TGCAGTGCTAGAGGGGGGGGGAACACTGAAGCTTTCTTT.

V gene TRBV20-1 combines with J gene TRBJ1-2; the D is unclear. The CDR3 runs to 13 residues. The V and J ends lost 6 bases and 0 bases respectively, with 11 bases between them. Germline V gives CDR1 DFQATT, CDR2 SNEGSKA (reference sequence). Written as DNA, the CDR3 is TGCAGTGCCAAGTCTCCTACTAACTATGGCTACACCTTC. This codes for CSAKSPTNYGYTF.

CDR3 DNA: TGCAGTGCGGGCAGGGCGAACACCGGGGAGCTGTTTTTT. Its protein is CSAGRANTGELFF. The J gene is TRBJ2-2, the V gene TRBV20-1, with D possibly TRBD1 on 5 matching bases. Germline CDR1 is DFQATT and CDR2 is SNEGSKA (reference sequence). This CDR3 spans 13 amino acids. V was pared by 6 bases and J by 0 bases, with 8 bases between.

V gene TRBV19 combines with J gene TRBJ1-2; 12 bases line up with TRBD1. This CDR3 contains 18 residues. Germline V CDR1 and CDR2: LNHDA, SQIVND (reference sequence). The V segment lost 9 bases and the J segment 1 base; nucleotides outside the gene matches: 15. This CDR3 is CARPSNRDRGHRNYGYTF. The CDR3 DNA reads TGTGCCAGACCCTCAAACCGGGACAGGGGGCACCGTAACTATGGCTACACCTTC.

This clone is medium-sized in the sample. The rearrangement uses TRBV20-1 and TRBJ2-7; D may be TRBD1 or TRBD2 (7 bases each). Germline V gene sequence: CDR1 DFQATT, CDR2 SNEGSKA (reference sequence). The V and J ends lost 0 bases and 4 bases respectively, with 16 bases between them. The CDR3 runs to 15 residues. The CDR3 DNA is TGCAGTGCTAGAGATCGCGGGAGACAGGGATACGAGCAGTACTTC. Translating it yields CSARDRGRQGYEQYF.

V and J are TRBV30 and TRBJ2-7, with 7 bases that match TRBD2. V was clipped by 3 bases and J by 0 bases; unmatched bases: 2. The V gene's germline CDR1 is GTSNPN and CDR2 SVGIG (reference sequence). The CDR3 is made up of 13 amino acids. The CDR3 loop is CAWRRGGSYEQYF. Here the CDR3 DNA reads TGTGCCTGGAGACGCGGGGGCTCCTACGAGCAGTACTTC.

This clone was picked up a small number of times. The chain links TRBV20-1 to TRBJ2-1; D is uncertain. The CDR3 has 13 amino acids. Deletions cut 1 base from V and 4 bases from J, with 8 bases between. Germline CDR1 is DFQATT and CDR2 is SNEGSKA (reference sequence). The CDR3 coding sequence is TGCAGTGCTAGAGTCGCGGAATACAATGAGCAGTTCTTC. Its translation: CSARVAEYNEQFF.

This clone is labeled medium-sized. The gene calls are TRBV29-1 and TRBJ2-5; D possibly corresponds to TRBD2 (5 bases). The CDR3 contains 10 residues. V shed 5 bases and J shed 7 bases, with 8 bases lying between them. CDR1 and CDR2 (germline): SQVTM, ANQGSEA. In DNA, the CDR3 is TGCAGCGTTTCACGGGGGACCCAGTACTTC. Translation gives CSVSRGTQYF.

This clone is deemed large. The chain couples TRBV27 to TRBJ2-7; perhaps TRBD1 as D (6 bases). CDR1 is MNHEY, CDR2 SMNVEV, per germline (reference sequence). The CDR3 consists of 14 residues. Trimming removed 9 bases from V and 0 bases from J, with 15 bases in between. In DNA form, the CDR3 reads TGTGCCAGTACAGGGCAAGCGAGCTCCTACGAGCAGTACTTC. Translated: CASTGQASSYEQYF.

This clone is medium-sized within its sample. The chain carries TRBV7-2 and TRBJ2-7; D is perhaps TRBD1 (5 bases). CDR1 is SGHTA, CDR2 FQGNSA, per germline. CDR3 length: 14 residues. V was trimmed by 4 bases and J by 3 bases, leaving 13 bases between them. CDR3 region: CASSSPQRGYEQYF. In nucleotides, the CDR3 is TGTGCCAGCAGCTCCCCCCAAAGGGGCTACGAGCAGTACTTC.

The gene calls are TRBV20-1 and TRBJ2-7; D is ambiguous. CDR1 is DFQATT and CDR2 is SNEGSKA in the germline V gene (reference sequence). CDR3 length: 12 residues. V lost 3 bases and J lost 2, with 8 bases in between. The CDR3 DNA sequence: TGCAGTGCTAGTAATTCACCCTACGAGCAGTACTTC. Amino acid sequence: CSASNSPYEQYF.

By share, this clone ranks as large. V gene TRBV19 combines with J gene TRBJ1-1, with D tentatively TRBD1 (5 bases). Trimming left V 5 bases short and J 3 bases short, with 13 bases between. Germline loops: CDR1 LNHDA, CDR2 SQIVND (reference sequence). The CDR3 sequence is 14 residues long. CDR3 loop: CASSSGGGYTEAFF. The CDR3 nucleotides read TGTGCCAGTAGTTCCGGGGGGGGGTACACTGAAGCTTTCTTT.

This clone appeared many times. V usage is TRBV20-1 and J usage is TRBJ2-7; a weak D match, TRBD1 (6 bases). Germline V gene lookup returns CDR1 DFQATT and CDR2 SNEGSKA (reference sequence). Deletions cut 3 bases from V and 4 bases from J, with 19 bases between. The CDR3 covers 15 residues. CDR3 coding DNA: TGCAGTGCTAGGGGGTGGGTAGGGGGAGCTTACGAGCAGTACTTC. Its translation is CSARGWVGGAYEQYF.